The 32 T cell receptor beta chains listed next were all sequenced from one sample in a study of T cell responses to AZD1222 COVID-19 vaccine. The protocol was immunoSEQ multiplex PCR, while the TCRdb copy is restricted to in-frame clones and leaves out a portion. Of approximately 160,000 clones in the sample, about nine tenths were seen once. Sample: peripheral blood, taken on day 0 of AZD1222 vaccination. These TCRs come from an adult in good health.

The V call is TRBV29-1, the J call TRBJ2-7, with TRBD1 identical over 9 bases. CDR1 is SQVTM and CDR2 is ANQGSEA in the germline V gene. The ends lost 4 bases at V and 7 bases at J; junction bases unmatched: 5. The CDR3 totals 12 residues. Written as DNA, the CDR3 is TGCAGCGTTGTACCCGGGACAGGGGAGCAGTACTTC. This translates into CSVVPGTGEQYF.

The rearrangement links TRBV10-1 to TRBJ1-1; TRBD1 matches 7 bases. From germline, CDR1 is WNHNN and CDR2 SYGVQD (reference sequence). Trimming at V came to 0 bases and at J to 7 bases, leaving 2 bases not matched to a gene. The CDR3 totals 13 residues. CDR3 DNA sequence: TGCGCCAGCAGTGAGTCGGGACAGAGTGAAGCTTTCTTT. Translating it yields CASSESGQSEAFF.

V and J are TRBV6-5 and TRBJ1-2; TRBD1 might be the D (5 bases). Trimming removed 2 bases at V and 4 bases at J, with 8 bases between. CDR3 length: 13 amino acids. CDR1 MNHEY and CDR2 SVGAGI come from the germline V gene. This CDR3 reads CASSYRRGYGYTF. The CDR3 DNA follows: TGTGCCAGCAGTTACCGGAGGGGCTATGGCTACACCTTC.

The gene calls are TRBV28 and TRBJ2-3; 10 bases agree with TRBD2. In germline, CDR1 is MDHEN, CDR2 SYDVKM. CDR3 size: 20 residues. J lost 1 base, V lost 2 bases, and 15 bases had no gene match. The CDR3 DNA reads TGTGCCAGCAGTTTAATTTGGCCTAGCGGGGGTAATAAACGCACAGATACGCAGTATTTT. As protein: CASSLIWPSGGNKRTDTQYF.

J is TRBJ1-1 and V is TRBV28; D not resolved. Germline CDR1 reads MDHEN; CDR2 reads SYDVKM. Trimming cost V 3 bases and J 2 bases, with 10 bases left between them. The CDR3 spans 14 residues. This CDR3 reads CASSLFSPNTEAFF. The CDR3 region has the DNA TGTGCCAGCAGTTTGTTTTCACCTAACACTGAAGCTTTCTTT.

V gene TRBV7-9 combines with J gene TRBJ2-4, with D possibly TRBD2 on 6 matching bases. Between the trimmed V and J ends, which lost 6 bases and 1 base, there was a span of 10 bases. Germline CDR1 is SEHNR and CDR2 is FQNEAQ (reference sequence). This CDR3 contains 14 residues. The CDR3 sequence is CASRAAGAKNIQYF. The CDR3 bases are TGTGCCAGCAGGGCGGCGGGGGCCAAAAACATTCAGTACTTC.

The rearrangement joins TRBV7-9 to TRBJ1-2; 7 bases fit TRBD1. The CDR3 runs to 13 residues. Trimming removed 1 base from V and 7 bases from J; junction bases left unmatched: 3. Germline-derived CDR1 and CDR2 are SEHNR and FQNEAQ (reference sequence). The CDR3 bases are TGTGCCAGCAGCTTAGGAACAGGGGTTGGCTACACCTTC. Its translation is CASSLGTGVGYTF.

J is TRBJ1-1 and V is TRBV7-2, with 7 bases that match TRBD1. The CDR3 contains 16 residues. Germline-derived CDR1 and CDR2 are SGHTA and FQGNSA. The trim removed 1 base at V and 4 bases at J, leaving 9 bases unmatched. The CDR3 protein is CASSLGLHRGGTEAFF. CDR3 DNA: TGTGCCAGCAGCTTAGGGCTTCACAGGGGCGGCACTGAAGCTTTCTTT. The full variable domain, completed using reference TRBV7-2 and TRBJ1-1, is GAGVSQSPSNKVTEKGKDVELRCDPISGHTALYWYRQSLGQGLEFLIYFQGNSAPDKSGLPSDRFSAERTGGSVSTLTIQRTQQEDSAVYLCASSLGLHRGGTEAFFGQGTRLTVV.

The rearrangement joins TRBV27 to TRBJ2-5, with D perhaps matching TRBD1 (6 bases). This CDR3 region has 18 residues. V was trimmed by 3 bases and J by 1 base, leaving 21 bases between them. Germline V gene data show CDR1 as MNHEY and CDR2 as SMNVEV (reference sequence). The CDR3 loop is CASSLGAVGGGPQETQYF. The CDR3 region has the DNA TGTGCCAGCAGTTTGGGGGCAGTTGGGGGCGGGCCCCAAGAGACCCAGTACTTC.

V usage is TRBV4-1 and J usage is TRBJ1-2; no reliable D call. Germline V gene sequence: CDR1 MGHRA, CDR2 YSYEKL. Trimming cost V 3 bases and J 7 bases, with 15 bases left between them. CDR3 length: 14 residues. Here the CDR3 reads CASSHRLTGGGYTF. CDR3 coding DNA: TGCGCCAGCAGCCACAGACTTACCGGCGGTGGCTACACCTTC.

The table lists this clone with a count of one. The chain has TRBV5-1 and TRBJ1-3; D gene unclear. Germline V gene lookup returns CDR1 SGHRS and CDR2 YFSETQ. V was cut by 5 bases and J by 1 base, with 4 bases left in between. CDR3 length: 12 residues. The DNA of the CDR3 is TGCGCCAGCAGGGGGTCTGGAAACACCATATATTTT. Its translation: CASRGSGNTIYF. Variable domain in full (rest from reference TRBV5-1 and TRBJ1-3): KAGVTQTPRYLIKTRGQQVTLSCSPISGHRSVSWYQQTPGQGLQFLFEYFSETQRNKGNFPGRFSGRQFSNSRSEMNVSTLELGDSALYLCASRGSGNTIYFGEGSWLTVV.

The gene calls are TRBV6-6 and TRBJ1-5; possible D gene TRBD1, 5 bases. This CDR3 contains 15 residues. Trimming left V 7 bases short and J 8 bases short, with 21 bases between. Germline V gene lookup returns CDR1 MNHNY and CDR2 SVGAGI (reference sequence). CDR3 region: CASTQAGTRGEPQHF. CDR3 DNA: TGTGCCAGCACCCAGGCCGGGACCCGGGGCGAGCCCCAGCATTTT.

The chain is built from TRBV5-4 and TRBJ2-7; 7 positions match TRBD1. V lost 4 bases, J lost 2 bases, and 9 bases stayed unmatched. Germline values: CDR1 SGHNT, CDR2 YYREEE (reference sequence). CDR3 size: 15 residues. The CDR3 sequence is CASSPRTGAPYEQYF. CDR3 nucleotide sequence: TGTGCCAGCAGCCCGCGGACAGGAGCGCCCTACGAGCAGTACTTC.

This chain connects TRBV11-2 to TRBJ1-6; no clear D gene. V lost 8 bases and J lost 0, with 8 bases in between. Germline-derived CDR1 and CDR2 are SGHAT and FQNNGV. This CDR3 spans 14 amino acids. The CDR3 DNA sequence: TGTGCCAGCGCCCGGAGCTCCTATAATTCACCCCTCCACTTT. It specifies CASARSSYNSPLHF.

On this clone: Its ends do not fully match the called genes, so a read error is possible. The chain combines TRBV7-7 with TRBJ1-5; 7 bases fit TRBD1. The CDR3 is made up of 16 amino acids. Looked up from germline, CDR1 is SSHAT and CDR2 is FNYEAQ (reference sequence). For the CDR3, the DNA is TGTGCTAGCAGCCAGAAAAGGGGGCGCAGAGGTCAGCCCCAGCATTTT. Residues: CASSQKRGRRGQPQHF.

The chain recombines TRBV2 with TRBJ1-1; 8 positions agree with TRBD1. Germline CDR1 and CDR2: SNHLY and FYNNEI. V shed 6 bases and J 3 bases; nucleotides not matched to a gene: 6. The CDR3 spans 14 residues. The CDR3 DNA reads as TGTGCCAGCAGAGGACAGGGTATACACACTGAAGCTTTCTTT. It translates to CASRGQGIHTEAFF.

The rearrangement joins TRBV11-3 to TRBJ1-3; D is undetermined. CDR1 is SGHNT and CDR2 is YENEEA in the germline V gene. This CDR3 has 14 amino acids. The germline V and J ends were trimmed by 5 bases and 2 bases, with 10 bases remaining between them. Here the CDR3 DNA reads TGTGCCAGCAGCCTTGATGTTACTGGAAACACCATATATTTT. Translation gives CASSLDVTGNTIYF.

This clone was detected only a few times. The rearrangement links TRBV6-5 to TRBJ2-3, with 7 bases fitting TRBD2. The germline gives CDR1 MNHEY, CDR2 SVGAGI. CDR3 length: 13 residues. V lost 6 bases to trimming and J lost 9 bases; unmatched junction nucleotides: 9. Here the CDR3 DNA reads TGTGCCAGCAGCGACTATCCCGGGAGGACGCAGTATTTT. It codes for CASSDYPGRTQYF.

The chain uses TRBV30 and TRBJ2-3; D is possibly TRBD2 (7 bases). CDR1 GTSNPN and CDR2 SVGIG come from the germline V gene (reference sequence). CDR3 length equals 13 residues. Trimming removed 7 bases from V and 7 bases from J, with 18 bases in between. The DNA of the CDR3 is TGTGCCTCCCAAAGGGGGGGGGCATATACGCAGTATTTT. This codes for CASQRGGAYTQYF.

CDR3 loop: CASSLTESPLHF. The CDR3 DNA is TGTGCCAGCAGTCTAACAGAGTCCCCCCTCCACTTT. V and J are TRBV12-3 or TRBV12-4 and TRBJ1-6; unclear D gene. The CDR3 consists of 12 residues. V dropped 5 bases and J dropped 13 bases, with 12 bases sitting between them.

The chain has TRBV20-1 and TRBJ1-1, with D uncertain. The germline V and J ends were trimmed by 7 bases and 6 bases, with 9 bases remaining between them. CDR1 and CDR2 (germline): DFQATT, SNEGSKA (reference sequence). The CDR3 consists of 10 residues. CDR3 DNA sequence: TGCAGTGTCCCAAGGGCTGAAGCTTTCTTT. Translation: CSVPRAEAFF.

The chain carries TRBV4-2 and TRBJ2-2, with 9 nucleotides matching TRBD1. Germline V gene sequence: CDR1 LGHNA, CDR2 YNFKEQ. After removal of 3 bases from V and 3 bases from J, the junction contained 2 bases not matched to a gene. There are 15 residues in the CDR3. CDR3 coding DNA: TGTGCCAGCAGCCAGCGGACAGGGGACACCGGGGAGCTGTTTTTT. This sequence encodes CASSQRTGDTGELFF.

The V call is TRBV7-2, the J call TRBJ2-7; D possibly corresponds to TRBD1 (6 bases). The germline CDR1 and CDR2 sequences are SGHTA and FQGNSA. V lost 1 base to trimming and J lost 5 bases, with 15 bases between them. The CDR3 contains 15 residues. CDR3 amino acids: CASSLGGPWDHEQYF. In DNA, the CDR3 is TGTGCCAGCAGCTTAGGGGGGCCCTGGGACCACGAGCAGTACTTC.

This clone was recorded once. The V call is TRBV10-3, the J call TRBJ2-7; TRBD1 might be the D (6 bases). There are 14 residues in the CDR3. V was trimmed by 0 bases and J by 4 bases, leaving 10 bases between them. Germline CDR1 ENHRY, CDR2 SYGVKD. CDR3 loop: CAISESTGLYEQYF. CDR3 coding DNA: TGTGCCATCAGTGAGTCTACAGGGCTTTACGAGCAGTACTTC.

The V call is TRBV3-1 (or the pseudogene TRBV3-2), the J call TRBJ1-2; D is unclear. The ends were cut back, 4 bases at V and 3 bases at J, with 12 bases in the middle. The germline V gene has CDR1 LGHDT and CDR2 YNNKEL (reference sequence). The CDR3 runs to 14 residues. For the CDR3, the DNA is TGTGCCAGCAGCCCCTCGGACGGAGACTATGGCTACACCTTC. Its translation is CASSPSDGDYGYTF.

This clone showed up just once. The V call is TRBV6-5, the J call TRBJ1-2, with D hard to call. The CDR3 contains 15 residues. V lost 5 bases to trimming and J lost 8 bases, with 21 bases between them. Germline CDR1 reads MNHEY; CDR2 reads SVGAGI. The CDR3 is CASSPPAPRPTGYTF. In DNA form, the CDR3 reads TGTGCCAGCAGTCCCCCGGCCCCTAGGCCGACGGGCTACACCTTC.

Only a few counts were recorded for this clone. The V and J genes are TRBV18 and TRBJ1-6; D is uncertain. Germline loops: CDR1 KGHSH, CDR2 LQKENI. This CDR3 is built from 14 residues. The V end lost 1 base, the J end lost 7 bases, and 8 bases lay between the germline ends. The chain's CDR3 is CASSPQGNNSPLHF. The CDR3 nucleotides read TGTGCCAGCTCACCACAGGGTAACAATTCACCCCTCCACTTT.

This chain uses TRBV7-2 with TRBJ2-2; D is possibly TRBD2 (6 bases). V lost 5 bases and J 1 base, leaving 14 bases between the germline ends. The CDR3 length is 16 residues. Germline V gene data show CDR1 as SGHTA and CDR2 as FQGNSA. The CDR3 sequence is CASSPYISGNTGELFF. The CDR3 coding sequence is TGTGCCAGCAGCCCGTACATTAGCGGGAACACCGGGGAGCTGTTTTTT. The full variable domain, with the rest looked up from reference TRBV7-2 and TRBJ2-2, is GAGVSQSPSNKVTEKGKDVELRCDPISGHTALYWYRQSLGQGLEFLIYFQGNSAPDKSGLPSDRFSAERTGGSVSTLTIQRTQQEDSAVYLCASSPYISGNTGELFFGEGSRLTVL.

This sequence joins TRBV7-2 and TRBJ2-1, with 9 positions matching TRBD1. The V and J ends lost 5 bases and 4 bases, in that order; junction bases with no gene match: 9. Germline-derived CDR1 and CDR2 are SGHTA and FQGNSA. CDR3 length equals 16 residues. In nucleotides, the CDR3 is TGTGCCAGCAGCCCCATACCGGGACAGGGTTACAATGAGCAGTTCTTC. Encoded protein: CASSPIPGQGYNEQFF.

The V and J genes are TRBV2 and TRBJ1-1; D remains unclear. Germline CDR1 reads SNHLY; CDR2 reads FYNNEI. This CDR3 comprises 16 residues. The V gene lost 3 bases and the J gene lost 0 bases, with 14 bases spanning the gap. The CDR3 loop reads CASSDVTSLMNTEAFF. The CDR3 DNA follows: TGTGCCAGCAGTGACGTAACATCACTTATGAACACTGAAGCTTTCTTT. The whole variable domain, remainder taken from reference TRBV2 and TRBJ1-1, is EPEVTQTPSHQVTQMGQEVILRCVPISNHLYFYWYRQILGQKVEFLVSFYNNEISEKSEIFDDQFSVERPDGSNFTLKIRSTKLEDSAMYFCASSDVTSLMNTEAFFGQGTRLTVV.

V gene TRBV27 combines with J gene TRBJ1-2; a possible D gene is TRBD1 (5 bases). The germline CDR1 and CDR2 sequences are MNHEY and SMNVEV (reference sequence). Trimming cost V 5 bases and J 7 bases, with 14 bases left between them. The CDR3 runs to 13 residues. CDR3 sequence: CASSDTYRGGYTF. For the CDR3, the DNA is TGTGCCAGCAGTGATACCTATAGGGGTGGCTACACCTTC.

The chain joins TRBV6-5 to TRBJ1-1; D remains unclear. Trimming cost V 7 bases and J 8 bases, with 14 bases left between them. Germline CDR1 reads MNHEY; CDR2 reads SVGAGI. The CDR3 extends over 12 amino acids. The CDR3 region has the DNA TGTGCCAGCAACCGACGGCCCTACGAAGCTTTCTTT. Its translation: CASNRRPYEAFF.